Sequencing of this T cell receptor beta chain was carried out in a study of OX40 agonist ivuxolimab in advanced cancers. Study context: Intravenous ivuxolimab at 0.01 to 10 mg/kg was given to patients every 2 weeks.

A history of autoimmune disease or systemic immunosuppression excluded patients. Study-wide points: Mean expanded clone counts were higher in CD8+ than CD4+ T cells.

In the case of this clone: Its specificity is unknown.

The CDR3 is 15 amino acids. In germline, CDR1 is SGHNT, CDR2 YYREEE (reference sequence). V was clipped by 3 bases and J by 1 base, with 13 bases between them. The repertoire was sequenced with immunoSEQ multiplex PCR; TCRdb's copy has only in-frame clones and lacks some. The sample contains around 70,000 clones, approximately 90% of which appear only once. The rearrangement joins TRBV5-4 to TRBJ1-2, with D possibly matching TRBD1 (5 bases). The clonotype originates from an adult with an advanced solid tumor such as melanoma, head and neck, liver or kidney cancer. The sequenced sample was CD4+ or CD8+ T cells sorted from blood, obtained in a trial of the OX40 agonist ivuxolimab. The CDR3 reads CASSSGPTLNYGYTF. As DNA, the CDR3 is TGTGCCAGCAGCTCGGGACCGACCCTTAACTATGGCTACACCTTC.